This T cell receptor beta chain appears in the sequencing data of a study of immune heterogeneity within non-small cell lung tumors. Broader study findings: High-frequency T-cell receptor beta clonotypes differed largely between individual patients. Local T-cell clonality tracked moderately but significantly with local tumor mutational burden, giving an R of approximately 0.34.

Bulk tumor genomic DNA (around 640 ng per sample) served as template. Widely spaced biopsies, several per primary tumor, were obtained at surgery. Newly diagnosed with untreated non-small cell lung cancer, the patients underwent curative surgery. The authors amplified TCR beta CDR3 by multiplex PCR with 32 V and 13 J primers. TCRdb passed the multiplex PCR reads through MiXCR, listing each CDR3 protein once. The sample lists around 4,400 distinct CDR3 sequences; approximately 33% were seen once. Trimming removed 1 base from V and 6 bases from J, with 19 bases in between. Germline V gene lookup returns CDR1 SEHNR and CDR2 FQNEAQ (reference sequence). The CDR3 loop spans 17 amino acids. With regard to this clonotype: No antigen is known for it. Since a much larger clone is just one base distant, this may be a read error.

This TCR was recovered from a woman in her forties or fifties with non-small cell lung cancer. Specimen: lung tumor tissue. The rearrangement joins TRBV7-9 to TRBJ2-1; D possibly corresponds to TRBD1 (6 bases). CDR3 amino acids: CASSLVSTWGQGNEQFF. CDR3 DNA: TGTGCCAGCAGCTTAGTGTCAACATGGGGGCAGGGCAATGAGCAGTTCTTC.